This is a list of T cell receptor beta chains from one sample in a study of blood T cell repertoires in COVID-19. Measured with immunoSEQ multiplex PCR; TCRdb has only the in-frame clones, and not every one. The table records roughly 140,000 clones, approximately 84% of them present only once. Material for sequencing was PBMCs or T cells enriched from blood (not recorded which). The receptor source for this set is a man aged 45-65 years in a cohort exposed to, infected with or recovered from COVID-19 (not recorded which). Both conserved end residues are part of each CDR3. Each record gives: J gene, clone size, D gene, V gene, CDR3 DNA, CDR3 protein. A D gene is named only where the DNA matches it firmly. Clone size is given for some rows only: seen once, a few or many times, or a class if the clone is expanded.

TRBJ2-1 | - | - | TRBV5-1 | TGCGCCAGCAGCCCCGTGGCAGGGCCATACAATGAGCAGTTCTTC | CASSPVAGPYNEQFF
TRBJ2-2 | - | TRBD1 | TRBV10-2 | TGCGCCAGCAGTCCCTACTCCTCAGGGGGCACCGGGGAGCTGTTTTTT | CASSPYSSGGTGELFF
TRBJ2-1 | many | TRBD2 | TRBV19 | TGTGCCAGTAGTTTACATAGCGGGAGCTCCTACAATGAGCAGTTCTTC | CASSLHSGSSYNEQFF
TRBJ1-2 | - | TRBD1 | TRBV10-1 | TGCGCCAGCAGTGAGTCTCAGGGTCTGAGGGACAGGGGTGGATATGGCTACACCTTC | CASSESQGLRDRGGYGYTF
TRBJ2-1 | - | - | TRBV3-1/TRBV3-2 | TGTGCCAGCAGTTTCGGGGGTAATGAGCAGTTCTTC | CASSFGGNEQFF
TRBJ1-1 | - | - | TRBV20-1 | TGCAGTGCTAGTACAGGAAGCACTGAAGCTTTCTTT | CSASTGSTEAFF
TRBJ1-2 | - | - | TRBV6-1 | TGTGCCAGCAGTGACCGGTCTTACTATGGCTACACCTTC | CASSDRSYYGYTF
TRBJ2-1 | - | TRBD2 | TRBV11-2 | TGTGCCAGCGTAGCGGGGGGCCTTTACAATGAGCAGTTCTTC | CASVAGGLYNEQFF
TRBJ2-6 | - | - | TRBV28 | TGTGCCAGCAGCTCTGAGGAGGGGCTAGCCAACGTCCTGACTTTC | CASSSEEGLANVLTF
TRBJ1-1 | - | - | TRBV5-6 | TGTGCCAGCAGCTTGGCCTGGCAGGGCTTTGAAGCTTTCTTT | CASSLAWQGFEAFF
TRBJ2-7 | - | - | TRBV27 | TGTGCCAGCAGTTCCCGCTCCTACGAGCAGTACTTC | CASSSRSYEQYF
TRBJ2-5 | - | TRBD1 | TRBV19 | TGTGCCAGTAGTGCCATGACAGGGGGCCGAGAGACCCAGTACTTC | CASSAMTGGRETQYF
TRBJ2-3 | - | - | TRBV12-5 | TGTGCTAGTGCCTTAGGACTGTATCCTTTGTCGGATACGCAGTATTTT | CASALGLYPLSDTQYF
TRBJ1-2 | - | TRBD1 | TRBV27 | TGTGCCAGCAGTCCCGACAGGGTAATCGGCTACACCTTC | CASSPDRVIGYTF
TRBJ1-6 | - | - | TRBV27 | TGTGCCAGCAGTTTATACCAGGGGTTCACCTATAATTCACCCCTCCACTTT | CASSLYQGFTYNSPLHF
TRBJ2-6 | - | - | TRBV6-5 | TGTGCCAGCGCGACGGCCCCGGGTATGGACAACGTCCTGACTTTC | CASATAPGMDNVLTF
TRBJ2-1 | few | TRBD2 | TRBV6-2/TRBV6-3 | TGTGCCAGCAGTTATTCCCCGAGCGGGGGGGTTTACAATGAGCAGTTCTTC | CASSYSPSGGVYNEQFF
TRBJ2-2 | - | TRBD2 | TRBV11-1 | TGTGCCAGCAGACTAGCGGGAGGTTCTGTCGGGGAGCTGTTTTTT | CASRLAGGSVGELFF
TRBJ1-5 | - | - | TRBV30 | TGTGCCTGGGGAACAGGGAGCAATCAGCCCCAGCATTTT | CAWGTGSNQPQHF
TRBJ1-4 | - | - | TRBV7-2 | TGTGCCAGCAGCTTATTGGGACCCGCGGGGCGAAAACTGTTTTTT | CASSLLGPAGRKLFF
TRBJ1-2 | - | - | TRBV18 | TGTGCCAGCTCAGGCAATACAGCTTCCCTCTATGGCTACACCTTC | CASSGNTASLYGYTF
TRBJ2-7 | - | TRBD1 | TRBV11-3 | TGTGCCAGCAGCGACCGGGACAGGGATACCTACGAGCAGTACTTC | CASSDRDRDTYEQYF
TRBJ2-3 | - | - | TRBV6-5 | TGTGCCAGCAGTTATCTCGGCGGGAAAACTACGCAGTATTTT | CASSYLGGKTTQYF
TRBJ2-1 | - | TRBD2 | TRBV11-1 | TGTGCCAGCAGCTTACGGGCCGGGGGGGGCCCCAGGGGGCAGTTCTTC | CASSLRAGGGPRGQFF
TRBJ1-6 | - | - | TRBV28 | TGTGCCAGCGTCAGGGGTGGGTCACCCCTCCACTTT | CASVRGGSPLHF
TRBJ2-1 | - | TRBD2 | TRBV4-1 | TGCGCCAGCAGCCAAAGAAGCGGGAGAAGGTTCTTC | CASSQRSGRRFF
TRBJ1-4 | - | - | TRBV19 | TGTGCCAGTAGTACCCTTCCAACTAATGAAAAACTGTTTTTT | CASSTLPTNEKLFF
TRBJ2-1 | once | TRBD1 | TRBV23-1 | TGCGCCAGCTCCCTGGGACAGGGAGTTTATAATGAGCAGTTCTTC | CASSLGQGVYNEQFF
TRBJ1-2 | - | - | TRBV12-5 | TGTGCTAGTGGTTTGGACGGACAGCTCTATGGCTACACCTTC | CASGLDGQLYGYTF
TRBJ1-2 | - | - | TRBV7-2 | TGTGCCAGCAGCTTCTATGGTGATAGCTACACCTTC | CASSFYGDSYTF
TRBJ2-4 | once | - | TRBV27 | TGTGCCAGCAGTTTTAGGGGGACCCGGGACATTCAGTACTTC | CASSFRGTRDIQYF
TRBJ2-1 | - | TRBD2 | TRBV25-1 | TGTGCCAGCAGTGATCGGGCGGGGGCACGGGAGGGGGTGCAGTTCTTC | CASSDRAGAREGVQFF